The 5 T cell receptor beta chains listed next were all sequenced from one sample in a study of T cell repertoires in cytomegalovirus infection. TCRdb passed the reads through MiXCR, listing each CDR3 protein once. This sample has roughly 130,000 distinct CDR3 sequences, with about 24% found just once. Their cognate antigens are unknown. Sequencing was carried out using PBMCs, sequenced either directly or after in vitro stimulation (not recorded which). The source is a human donor in good health (CMV status not recorded). Some clones in this sample may be carry-over from other donors' samples.

This clonotype was observed a handful of times. V and J are TRBV6-1 and TRBJ2-7; possible D gene TRBD1, 6 bases. The CDR3 runs 15 residues. The germline V and J ends were trimmed by 1 base and 1 base, with 11 bases remaining between them. Germline assignment: CDR1 MNHNS and CDR2 SASEGT. DNA of the CDR3: TGTGCCAGCAGTGAAGGCCAGGGGACGTCCTACGAGCAGTACTTC. Its translation: CASSEGQGTSYEQYF.

The table lists this clonotype with a few counts. The chain uses TRBV6-6 and TRBJ2-1, with 10 bases matching TRBD2. V dropped 5 bases and J dropped 13; count of bases not matched to a gene: 11. The CDR3 extends over 14 amino acids. The germline gives CDR1 MNHNY, CDR2 SVGAGI (reference sequence). DNA for the CDR3: TGTGCCAGCAGTCCTATAGCGGGAGGCCCTCTCCAGTTCTTC. It is translated as CASSPIAGGPLQFF.

The V gene is TRBV27, the J gene TRBJ1-6, with D maybe TRBD1 (5 bases). The germline CDR1 and CDR2 sequences are MNHEY and SMNVEV (reference sequence). The CDR3 extends over 12 amino acids. Trimming cost V 6 bases and J 9 bases, with 9 bases left between them. This CDR3 reads CASRQGSSPLHF. The CDR3, as DNA: TGTGCCAGCAGGCAGGGCTCTTCACCCCTCCACTTT.

V is TRBV11-2 and J is TRBJ2-1; D is possibly TRBD2 (5 bases). Germline CDR1 SGHAT, CDR2 FQNNGV. This CDR3 spans 12 amino acids. The V gene lost 3 bases and the J gene lost 9 bases, with 9 bases spanning the gap. CDR3 in DNA: TGTGCCAGCAGCTTTTTTGGAGGTGAGCAGTTCTTC. Amino acids: CASSFFGGEQFF.

The sample holds a few counts of this clonotype. The chain employs TRBV20-1 and TRBJ1-4; D gene unclear. Trimming took off 2 bases at V and 8 bases at J, with 12 bases between the two ends. The CDR3 runs 13 residues. The germline CDR1 and CDR2 sequences are DFQATT and SNEGSKA (reference sequence). In DNA, the CDR3 is TGCAGTGCTAGATCCGGGTTTGGGGAAAAACTGTTTTTT. This gives the protein CSARSGFGEKLFF.